Described below is a single TCR beta chain sequence and its context. The antigen is unknown. The sample belongs to a study of cytomegalovirus exposure and HLA in healthy donors. Study-level information: Later analysis reported that the 120 validation repertoires shared the platform of the 500 to 750 first-cohort repertoires. Study results and limitations: It was reported that the classifier diagnosed cytomegalovirus status with high specificity and sensitivity in both the original and validation cohorts. Listed as cytomegalovirus-associated were more than 150 TCR beta chains.

V gave up 2 bases and J gave up 5 bases, with 15 bases separating them. The CDR3 runs to 15 residues. Germline V gives CDR1 SGHTA, CDR2 FQGTGA. The method was immunoSEQ multiplex PCR; TCRdb's version includes in-frame clones alone and lacks a portion of them. The sample yields 50,000 to 80,000 clones, 85% to 95% seen once. The chain couples TRBV7-3 to TRBJ2-5; D unclear. This clonotype was obtained from a woman aged 18-29 years in good health and CMV-seropositive. Sample: PBMCs. CDR3 in DNA: TGTGCCAGCAGCTTAGGGTATAGAGACGGGGAGACCCAGTACTTC. The encoded protein is CASSLGYRDGETQYF.